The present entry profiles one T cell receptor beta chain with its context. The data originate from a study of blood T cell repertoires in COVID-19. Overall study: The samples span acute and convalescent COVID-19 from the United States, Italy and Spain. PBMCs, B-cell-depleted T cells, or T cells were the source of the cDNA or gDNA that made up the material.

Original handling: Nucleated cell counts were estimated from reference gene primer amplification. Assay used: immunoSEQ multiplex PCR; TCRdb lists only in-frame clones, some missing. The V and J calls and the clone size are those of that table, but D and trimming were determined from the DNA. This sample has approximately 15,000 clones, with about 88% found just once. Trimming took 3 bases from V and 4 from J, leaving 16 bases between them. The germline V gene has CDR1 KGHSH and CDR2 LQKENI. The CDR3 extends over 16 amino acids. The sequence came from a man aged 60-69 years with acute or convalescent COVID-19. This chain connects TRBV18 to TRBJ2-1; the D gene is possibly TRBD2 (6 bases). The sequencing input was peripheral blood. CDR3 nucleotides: TGTGCCAGCTCACCCCCTAACGGGGGTCCTTACAATGAGCAGTTCTTC. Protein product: CASSPPNGGPYNEQFF.